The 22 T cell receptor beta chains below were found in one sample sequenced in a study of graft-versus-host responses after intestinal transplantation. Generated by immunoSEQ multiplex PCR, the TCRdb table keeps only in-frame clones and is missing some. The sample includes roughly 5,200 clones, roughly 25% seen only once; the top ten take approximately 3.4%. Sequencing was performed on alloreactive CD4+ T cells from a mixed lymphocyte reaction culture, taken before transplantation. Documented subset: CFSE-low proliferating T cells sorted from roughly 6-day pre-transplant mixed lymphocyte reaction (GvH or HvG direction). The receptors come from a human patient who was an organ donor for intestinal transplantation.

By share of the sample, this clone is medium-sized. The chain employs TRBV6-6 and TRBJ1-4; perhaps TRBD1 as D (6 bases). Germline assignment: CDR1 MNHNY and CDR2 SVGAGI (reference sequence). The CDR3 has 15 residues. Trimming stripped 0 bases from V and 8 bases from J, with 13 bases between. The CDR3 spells CASSYSGGGVEKLFF. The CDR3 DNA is TGTGCCAGCAGTTACTCGGGGGGGGGCGTCGAAAAACTGTTTTTT.

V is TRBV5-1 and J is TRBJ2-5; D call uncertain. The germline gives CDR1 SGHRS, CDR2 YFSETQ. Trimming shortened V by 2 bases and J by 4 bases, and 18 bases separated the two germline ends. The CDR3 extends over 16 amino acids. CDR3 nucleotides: TGCGCCAGCAGCTTAATTCGGTCCGGTGGTGGAGAGACCCAGTACTTC. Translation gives CASSLIRSGGGETQYF.

The CDR3 protein is CASSPRLAKSSYNEQFF. In nucleotides, the CDR3 is TGTGCCAGCAGCCCCAGACTAGCGAAGAGCTCCTACAATGAGCAGTTCTTC. The chain links TRBV7-3 to TRBJ2-1, with 8 bases fitting TRBD2. This CDR3 spans 17 amino acids. The germline V gene encodes CDR1 SGHTA and CDR2 FQGTGA. J lost 0 bases, V lost 5 bases, and 9 bases had no gene match.

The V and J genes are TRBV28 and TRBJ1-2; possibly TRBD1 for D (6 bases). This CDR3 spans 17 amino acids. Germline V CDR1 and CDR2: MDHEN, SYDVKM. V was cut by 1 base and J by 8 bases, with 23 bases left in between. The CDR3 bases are TGTGCCAGCAGTTTATTGACTTGGGGGGGGCTCGCGGGGGGCTACACCTTC. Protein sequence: CASSLLTWGGLAGGYTF.

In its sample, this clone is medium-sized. The CDR3 bases are TGTGCCAGCAGCCGGACAGGAAAGACCCAGTACTTC. Its translation: CASSRTGKTQYF. This chain joins TRBV6-5 and TRBJ2-5, with 7 bases identical to TRBD1. Trimming removed 6 bases from V and 6 bases from J; junction bases left unmatched: 4. From germline, CDR1 is MNHEY and CDR2 SVGAGI. This CDR3 is 12 amino acids long.

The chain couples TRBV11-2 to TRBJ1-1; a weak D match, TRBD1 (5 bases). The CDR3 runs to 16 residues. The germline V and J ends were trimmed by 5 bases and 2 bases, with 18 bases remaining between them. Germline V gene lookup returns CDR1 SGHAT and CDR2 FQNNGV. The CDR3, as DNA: TGTGCCAGCAGCACCCGTGAGGTTTGGGGCAACACTGAAGCTTTCTTT. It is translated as CASSTREVWGNTEAFF.

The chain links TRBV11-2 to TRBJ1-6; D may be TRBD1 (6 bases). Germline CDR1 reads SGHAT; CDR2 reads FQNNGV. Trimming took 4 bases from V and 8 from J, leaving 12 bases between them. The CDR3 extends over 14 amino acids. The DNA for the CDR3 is TGTGCCAGCAGCTCTCCCCCAGGGGATTCACCCCTCCACTTT. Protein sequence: CASSSPPGDSPLHF.

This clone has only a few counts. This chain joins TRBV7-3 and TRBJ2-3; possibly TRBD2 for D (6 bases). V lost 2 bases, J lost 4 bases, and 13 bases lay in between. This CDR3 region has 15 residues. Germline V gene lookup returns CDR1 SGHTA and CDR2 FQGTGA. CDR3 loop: CASSLETSRADTQYF. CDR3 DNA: TGTGCCAGCAGCTTAGAGACTAGTAGGGCAGATACGCAGTATTTT. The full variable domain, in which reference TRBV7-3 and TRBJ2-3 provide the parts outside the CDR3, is GAGVSQTPSNKVTEKGKYVELRCDPISGHTALYWYRQSLGQGPEFLIYFQGTGAADDSGLPNDRFFAVRPEGSVSTLKIQRTERGDSAVYLCASSLETSRADTQYFGPGTRLTVL.

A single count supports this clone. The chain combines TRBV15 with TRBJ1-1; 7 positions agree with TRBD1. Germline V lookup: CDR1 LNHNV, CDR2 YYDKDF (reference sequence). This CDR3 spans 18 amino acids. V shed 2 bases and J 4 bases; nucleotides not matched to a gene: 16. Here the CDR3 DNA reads TGTGCCACCAGCAGAAAAACGGGACAGTACTTCGAGCGCACTGAAGCTTTCTTT. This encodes CATSRKTGQYFERTEAFF.

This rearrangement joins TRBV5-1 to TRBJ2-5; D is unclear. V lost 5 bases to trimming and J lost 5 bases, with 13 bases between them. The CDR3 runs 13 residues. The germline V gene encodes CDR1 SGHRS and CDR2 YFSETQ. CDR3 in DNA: TGCGCCAGCAGGGTACGTCCCGAGGAGACCCAGTACTTC. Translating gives CASRVRPEETQYF.

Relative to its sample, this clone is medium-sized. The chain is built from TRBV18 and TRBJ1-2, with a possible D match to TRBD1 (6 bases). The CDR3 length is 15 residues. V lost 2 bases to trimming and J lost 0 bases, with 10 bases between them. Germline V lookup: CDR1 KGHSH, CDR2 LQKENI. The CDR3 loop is CASSPSGDANYGYTF. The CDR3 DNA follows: TGTGCCAGCTCACCATCAGGGGATGCTAACTATGGCTACACCTTC.

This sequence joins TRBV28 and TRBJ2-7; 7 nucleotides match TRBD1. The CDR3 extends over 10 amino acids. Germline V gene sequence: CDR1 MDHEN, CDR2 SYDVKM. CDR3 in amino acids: CASSFGQGDV. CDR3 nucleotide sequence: TGTGCCAGCAGTTTCGGGCAGGGGGATGTC.

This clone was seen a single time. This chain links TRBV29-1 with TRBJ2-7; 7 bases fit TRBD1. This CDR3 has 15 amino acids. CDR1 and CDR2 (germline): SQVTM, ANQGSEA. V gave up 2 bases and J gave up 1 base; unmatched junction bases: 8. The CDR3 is CSVETPTGRSYEQYF. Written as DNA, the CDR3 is TGCAGCGTTGAAACCCCGACAGGGCGGTCCTACGAGCAGTACTTC.

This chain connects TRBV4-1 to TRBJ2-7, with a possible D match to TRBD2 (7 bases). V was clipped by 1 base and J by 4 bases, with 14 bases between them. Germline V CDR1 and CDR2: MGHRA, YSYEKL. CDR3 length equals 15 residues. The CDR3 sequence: CASSQVGGGAYEQYF. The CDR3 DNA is TGCGCCAGCAGCCAAGTAGGTGGGGGGGCGTACGAGCAGTACTTC.

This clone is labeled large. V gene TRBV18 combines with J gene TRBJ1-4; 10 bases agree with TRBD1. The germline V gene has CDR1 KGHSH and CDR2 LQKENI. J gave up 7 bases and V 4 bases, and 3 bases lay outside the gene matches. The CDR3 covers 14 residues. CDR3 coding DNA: TGTGCCAGCTCACAAGGGACAGGGGTTGAAAAACTGTTTTTT. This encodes CASSQGTGVEKLFF.

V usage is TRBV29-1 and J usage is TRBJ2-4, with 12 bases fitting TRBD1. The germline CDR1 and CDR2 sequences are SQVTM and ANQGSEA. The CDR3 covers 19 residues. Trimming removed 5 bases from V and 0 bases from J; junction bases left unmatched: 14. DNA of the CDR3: TGCAGCGTTCAATCGGGACAGGGGGCCTTTTCTTTAGCCAAAAACATTCAGTACTTC. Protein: CSVQSGQGAFSLAKNIQYF.

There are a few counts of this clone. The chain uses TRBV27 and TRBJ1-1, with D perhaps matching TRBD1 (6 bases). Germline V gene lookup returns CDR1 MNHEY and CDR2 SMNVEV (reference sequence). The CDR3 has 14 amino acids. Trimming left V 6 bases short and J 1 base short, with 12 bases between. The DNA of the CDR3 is TGTGCCAGCAGCCCCGTGGACAGGAACACTGAAGCTTTCTTT. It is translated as CASSPVDRNTEAFF.

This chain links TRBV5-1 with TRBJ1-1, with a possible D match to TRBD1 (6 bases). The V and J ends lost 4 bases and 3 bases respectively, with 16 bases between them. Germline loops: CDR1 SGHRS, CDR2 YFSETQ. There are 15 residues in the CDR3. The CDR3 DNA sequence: TGCGCCAGCAGCGTGACCGACAGGATCCACACTGAAGCTTTCTTT. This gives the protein CASSVTDRIHTEAFF.

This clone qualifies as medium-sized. In DNA, the CDR3 is TGTGCCAGCCTTATTGACAGGGCCACTGAAGCTTTCTTT. Protein sequence: CASLIDRATEAFF. This rearrangement joins TRBV18 to TRBJ1-1, with 7 bases matching TRBD1. CDR1 KGHSH and CDR2 LQKENI come from the germline V gene. The CDR3 has 13 amino acids. V was pared by 8 bases and J by 4 bases, with 7 bases of the junction left unmatched.

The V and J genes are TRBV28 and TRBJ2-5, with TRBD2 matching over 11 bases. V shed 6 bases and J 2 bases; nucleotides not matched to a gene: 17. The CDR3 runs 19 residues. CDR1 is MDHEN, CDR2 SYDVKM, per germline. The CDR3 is CASRPMLGSGRVWQETQYF. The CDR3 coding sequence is TGTGCCAGCAGACCTATGTTGGGTAGCGGGAGGGTGTGGCAAGAGACCCAGTACTTC.

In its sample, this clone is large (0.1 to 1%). The CDR3 loop reads CASSLSVPRAGYEQYF. In DNA form, the CDR3 reads TGTGCCAGCAGTTTATCTGTGCCCAGGGCGGGATACGAGCAGTACTTC. The chain links TRBV27 to TRBJ2-7; D may be TRBD2 (6 bases). Germline V lookup: CDR1 MNHEY, CDR2 SMNVEV (reference sequence). The CDR3 extends over 16 amino acids. V gave up 0 bases and J gave up 4 bases, with 16 bases separating them.

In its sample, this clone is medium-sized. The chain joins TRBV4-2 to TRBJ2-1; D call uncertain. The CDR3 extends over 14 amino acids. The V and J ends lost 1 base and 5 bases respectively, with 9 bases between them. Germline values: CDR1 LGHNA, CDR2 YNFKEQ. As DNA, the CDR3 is TGTGCCAGCAGCCAAGTAAACTACCACAATGAGCAGTTCTTC. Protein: CASSQVNYHNEQFF.